A selection of T cell receptor beta chains follows, all from one sample in a study of tumor and adjacent non-tumor tissue in lung cancer. One entry per CDR3 protein, called by TCRdb with MiXCR from the multiplex PCR reads. The data hold over 100,000 distinct CDR3 sequences, with around 75% observed a single time. The source material was lung tumor tissue. The receptors derive from a woman aged 60-75 years with non-small cell lung cancer. Both conserved end residues are part of each CDR3. D genes are given only for firm matches.

TRBJ1-1 | TRBD1 | TRBV4-3 | CSSSHATGDTEAFF
TRBJ1-2 | . | TRBV28 | CASSLIWGADGYRF
TRBJ1-2 | . | TRBV6-5 | CASSYSKVGRLYGYTF
TRBJ2-3 | . | TRBV12-3/TRBV12-4 | CVSSLAWFTDTQYF
TRBJ1-2 | . | TRBV12-3/TRBV12-4 | CASSLEGLGPKDGYTF
TRBJ1-1 | . | TRBV6-2/TRBV6-3 | CTSSWTAGSTESFF
TRBJ2-7 | TRBD1 | TRBV6-1 | CASSDRGPYEQNF
TRBJ2-3 | . | TRBV19 | CATGPGGLKNTQYF
TRBJ1-1 | . | TRBV11-3 | CASNIDSGRGTEAFF
TRBJ2-2 | TRBD1 | TRBV6-5 | CVSSLQGDTGELCF
TRBJ2-3 | . | TRBV5-5 | CASSLGDRDTQYF
TRBJ1-5 | TRBD1 | TRBV11-2 | CASTRDRGQLQHF
TRBJ2-7 | TRBD2 | TRBV5-1 | CASSLEASGGYEQYF
. | . | TRBV5-1 | CASSLDWGLQPQYF
TRBJ2-7 | TRBD1 | TRBV29-1 | CSGGTGGYEQYF
TRBJ2-3 | . | TRBV7-9 | CASRTDHSTDRQYF
TRBJ1-2 | . | TRBV11-1 | CASTSQGPIYGYTF
TRBJ2-5 | TRBD1 | TRBV24-1 | CATSDYTGTGGRETQYF
TRBJ1-5 | . | TRBV4-2 | CVSSQSVRVGNQPQHF
TRBJ2-5 | TRBD1 | TRBV11-2 | CASSSAETGGGTQNF
TRBJ2-7 | . | TRBV11-2 | CASSPLGGQGYYEQYF
TRBJ1-6 | . | TRBV6-5 | CASSREVYNSPLHF
TRBJ2-2 | TRBD2 | TRBV6-2/TRBV6-3 | CASRTGGNGELCF
TRBJ2-2 | TRBD2 | TRBV6-2/TRBV6-3 | CASTRGSGVPGELFF
TRBJ1-5 | . | TRBV6-2/TRBV6-3 | CASNGHGGSQPQHF
TRBJ1-5 | . | TRBV4-1 | CTSSQDRAGNLPQHF
TRBJ1-1 | . | TRBV11-3 | CASTLDSGRGTEDFF
TRBJ2-5 | . | TRBV20-1 | CGGEGGRGETQYF
TRBJ2-3 | TRBD2 | TRBV4-3 | CASSQELAWNTDTQYF
TRBJ1-2 | TRBD1 | TRBV11-2 | CVRSVDRGYYGYTF
TRBJ2-7 | TRBD2 | TRBV11-2 | CASSYGTSVIYGQYF
TRBJ2-2 | . | TRBV10-1 | CASSEGTPNTGELFF
TRBJ2-7 | TRBD2 | TRBV11-2 | CASSLTFSGNYEQYF
TRBJ1-1 | . | TRBV6-5 | CASSYSPLTGKSFF
TRBJ2-3 | TRBD1 | TRBV4-1 | CNSSPRSTGSVADTQYF
TRBJ2-7 | . | TRBV5-5 | CASSSTPTYEQYF
TRBJ2-5 | TRBD2 | TRBV7-3 | CASSLSAGGESQYF
TRBJ2-1 | . | TRBV29-1 | CSAGGLRGAYEQFF
TRBJ2-1 | TRBD2 | TRBV6-1 | CDSNLVGGSYNEQFF
TRBJ1-4 | . | TRBV20-1 | CSAREGAQEKLFF
TRBJ2-7 | . | TRBV6-2/TRBV6-3 | CGSSIGRGPYEQYF
TRBJ2-2 | . | TRBV6-5 | CASSYRVGDMFF